These 27 T cell receptor beta chains share one sample of origin, sequenced in a study of read filtering for tumor transcriptome and immune sequencing. This library used roughly 430 ng RNA and molecular barcoded adaptors spanning alpha/delta and beta/gamma chains. TCRdb redid the calling of the reads with MiXCR, one entry per CDR3 protein. The sample carries under 150,000 distinct CDR3 sequences, around 14% recorded once. Input material: a population of CD138-negative cells sorted from bone marrow. These receptors originate from a donor at least 40 years old with multiple myeloma.

Ten or more counts support this clonotype. The gene calls are TRBV11-1 and TRBJ2-1; D is unclear. Trimming left V 3 bases short and J 0 bases short, with 9 bases between. The CDR3 runs to 15 residues. The germline V gene encodes CDR1 SGHAT and CDR2 FQDESV (reference sequence). The CDR3 region has the DNA TGTGCCAGCAGCTTTAGCAGGAGCTCCTACAATGAGCAGTTCTTC. This codes for CASSFSRSSYNEQFF.

This clonotype was recorded at least ten times. CDR3: CASSLLTGLLGHEQYF. CDR3 in DNA: TGTGCCAGCAGCCTGCTTACCGGGCTCCTGGGCCACGAGCAGTACTTC. This chain connects TRBV7-2 to TRBJ2-7; D remains unclear. CDR3 size: 16 residues. The V gene's germline CDR1 is SGHTA and CDR2 FQGNSA. V was pared by 5 bases and J by 5 bases, with 22 bases between.

About this clonotype: A far larger clone differs by one base, so this is likely a read error. V is TRBV5-3 and J is TRBJ2-3, with TRBD1 as a possible D gene (5 bases). TRBV5-3 is an ORF, with its function uncertain. The CDR3 covers 13 residues. Written as DNA, the CDR3 is TGCGCCAGCAGCTCAGGACAAAGGGGTACGCAGTATTTT. Its protein is CASSSGQRGTQYF.

As concerns this clonotype: A much larger clone differs from this one at a single base, so this may be a read error. This chain uses TRBV7-2 with TRBJ2-3, with D perhaps matching TRBD2 (5 bases). CDR3 size: 16 residues. Deletions cut 1 base from V and 6 bases from J, with 17 bases between. The germline V gene encodes CDR1 SGHTA and CDR2 FQGNSA. CDR3 in DNA: TGTGCCAGCAGCTTAGGTCCGACCGGCGGGTTGGATACGCAGTATTTT. This sequence encodes CASSLGPTGGLDTQYF.

This clonotype was observed many times. This chain's CDR3 is CASSMVSGYEQYF. For the CDR3, the DNA is TGTGCCAGTAGTATGGTCTCAGGCTACGAGCAGTACTTC. J is TRBJ2-7 and V is TRBV19; D is ambiguous. V was pared by 3 bases and J by 3 bases, with 9 bases between. CDR3 length equals 13 residues. Germline CDR1 and CDR2: LNHDA and SQIVND (reference sequence).

Worth noting for this clonotype: A clone one base away is much larger, so this may be a read error. Lacking the conserved final phenylalanine or tryptophan, this CDR3 likely reflects a read error. The CDR3 sequence is CAWRRGGLNSNQPQHS. The CDR3 nucleotides read TGTGCCTGGAGACGAGGGGGACTGAATAGCAATCAGCCCCAGCATTCT. V and J are TRBV30 and TRBJ1-5; a possible D gene is TRBD1 (6 bases). Germline CDR1 and CDR2: GTSNPN and SVGIG (reference sequence). V was cut by 3 bases and J by 0 bases, with 15 bases left in between. The CDR3 has 16 amino acids.

This clonotype was seen ten or more times. The V and J genes are TRBV19 and TRBJ2-3; a weak D match, TRBD2 (6 bases). The CDR3 is 12 amino acids. Trimming cost V 9 bases and J 0 bases, with 7 bases left between them. Germline V gene data show CDR1 as LNHDA and CDR2 as SQIVND (reference sequence). The CDR3 sequence is CASAGSTDTQYF. CDR3 bases: TGTGCCAGCGCGGGGAGCACAGATACGCAGTATTTT.

The rearrangement uses TRBV4-3 and TRBJ2-4; D is unclear. CDR3 length: 19 residues. Trimming removed 0 bases from V and 0 bases from J, with 18 bases in between. The germline V gene has CDR1 LGHNA and CDR2 YSLEER. Here the CDR3 DNA reads TGCGCCAGCAGCCAAGATGCGTTCAAAAGTGGATTAGCCAAAAACATTCAGTACTTC. It translates to CASSQDAFKSGLAKNIQYF.

This clonotype was seen repeatedly, ten times or more. V gene TRBV6-1 combines with J gene TRBJ2-3; D is undetermined. Trimming removed 5 bases from V and 4 bases from J, with 10 bases in between. Germline V gene data show CDR1 as MNHNS and CDR2 as SASEGT. The CDR3 extends over 13 amino acids. This chain's CDR3 is CASSPTYPDTQYF. The CDR3, as DNA: TGTGCCAGCAGTCCTACTTACCCAGATACGCAGTATTTT.

This clonotype was counted ten times or more. V gene TRBV12-3 or TRBV12-4 combines with J gene TRBJ2-5, with TRBD2 identical over 10 bases. CDR3 length: 16 amino acids. The V and J ends lost 2 bases and 6 bases, in that order; junction bases with no gene match: 9. In nucleotides, the CDR3 is TGTGCCAGCAGTTTAAGAGCGGGAGGGCGTTCAAAGACCCAGTACTTC. It codes for CASSLRAGGRSKTQYF.

In its sample, this clonotype was seen many times. This chain joins TRBV5-1 and TRBJ2-1; 8 bases line up with TRBD1. The germline CDR1 and CDR2 sequences are SGHRS and YFSETQ. V shed 7 bases and J 1 base; nucleotides not matched to a gene: 7. The CDR3 consists of 15 residues. The CDR3 coding sequence is TGCGCCAGCTTTAGGACAGGGTCTTCCTACAATGAGCAGTTCTTC. Its protein is CASFRTGSSYNEQFF.

This clonotype was detected many times. V gene TRBV10-2 combines with J gene TRBJ1-5, with 7 bases that match TRBD1. With 4 bases clipped from V and 7 bases from J, the junction kept 7 bases outside the gene matches. The CDR3 loop spans 14 amino acids. Germline V CDR1 and CDR2: WSHSY, SAAADI. CDR3 in amino acids: CASSAGGFRQPQHF. The CDR3 coding sequence is TGCGCCAGCAGTGCAGGGGGTTTTCGGCAGCCCCAGCATTTT.

There are a few counts of this clonotype. The V gene is TRBV6-1, the J gene TRBJ2-7; D is uncertain. CDR3 length equals 15 residues. Germline CDR1 reads MNHNS; CDR2 reads SASEGT. V gave up 8 bases and J gave up 0 bases, with 17 bases separating them. The CDR3 region has the DNA TGTGCCAGCGGAAGGCCAGGTACCAGCTCCTACGAGCAGTACTTC. Its translation: CASGRPGTSSYEQYF.

CDR3 DNA: TGTGCCAGCAGTTACACACAGGCCCGTCCGACCCAGTACTTC. This sequence encodes CASSYTQARPTQYF. This chain links TRBV6-2 or TRBV6-3 with TRBJ2-5; D possibly corresponds to TRBD1 (5 bases). This CDR3 region has 14 residues. Germline V CDR1 and CDR2: MNHEY, SVGEGT. Deletions cut 2 bases from V and 7 bases from J, with 14 bases between.

This clonotype appeared a few times. Since a much larger clone is just one base distant, this may be a read error. This chain uses TRBV7-8 with TRBJ2-1; D not certain. CDR3 length equals 15 residues. Germline CDR1 SGHVS, CDR2 FQNEAQ. The CDR3 nucleotides are TGTGCCAGCAGCTTAGGACTCGAAGACCTCAATGGGCAGTTCTTC. It specifies CASSLGLEDLNGQFF. Full variable domain (rest looked up from reference TRBV7-8 and TRBJ2-1): GAGVSQSPRYKVAKRGQDVALRCDPISGHVSLFWYQQALGQGPEFLTYFQNEAQLDKSGLPSDRFFAERPEGSVSTLKIQRTQQEDSAVYLCASSLGLEDLNGQFFGPGTRLTVL.

A remark on this clonotype: This may come from a read error, since a much larger clone is one base off. The chain combines TRBV7-3 with TRBJ1-5, with unresolved D. This CDR3 region has 13 residues. Germline V lookup: CDR1 SGHTA, CDR2 FQGTGA. Trimming stripped 1 base from V and 9 bases from J, with 10 bases between. The CDR3: CASSLRLHLPQHF. The CDR3 region has the DNA TGTGCCAGCAGCTTAAGGCTCCATCTGCCCCAGCATTTT. The complete variable domain, with remaining parts taken from reference TRBV7-3 and TRBJ1-5, reads GAGVSQTPSNKVTEKGKYVELRCDPISGHTALYWYRQSLGQGPEFLIYFQGTGAADDSGLPNDRFFAVRPEGSVSTLKIQRTERGDSAVYLCASSLRLHLPQHFGDGTRLSIL.

This clonotype came up many times. The J gene is TRBJ2-7, the V gene TRBV20-1; weak D call: TRBD2 (5 bases). The germline gives CDR1 DFQATT, CDR2 SNEGSKA (reference sequence). V dropped 6 bases and J dropped 4 bases, with 28 bases sitting between them. The CDR3 covers 17 residues. As DNA, the CDR3 is TGCAGTGCCCTCTTACTAGGCGCAACTTTATCCTTATACGAGCAGTACTTC. Amino acids: CSALLLGATLSLYEQYF.

In the case of this clonotype: This sequence may be a read error, since a much larger clone differs from it by one base. The chain uses TRBV29-1 and TRBJ2-2; D unclear. Germline V CDR1 and CDR2: SQVTM, ANQGSEA. This CDR3 region has 16 residues. V was pared by 0 bases and J by 0 bases, with 11 bases between. The CDR3 DNA sequence: TGCAGCGTTGAAGATATCGCCCGAACGAACACCGGGGAGCTGTTTTTT. Its translation: CSVEDIARTNTGELFF.

This clonotype came up many times. The rearrangement joins TRBV29-1 to TRBJ2-5; 12 nucleotides agree with TRBD1. The V segment lost 7 bases and the J segment 5 bases; nucleotides outside the gene matches: 5. CDR1 and CDR2 from the germline V gene are SQVTM and ANQGSEA. The CDR3 spans 13 residues. This chain's CDR3 is CSAGTGGRETQYF. The CDR3, as DNA: TGCAGCGCTGGGACAGGGGGCAGGGAGACCCAGTACTTC. Based on the CDR3 plus reference TRBV29-1 and TRBJ2-5, the full variable domain is SAVISQKPSRDICQRGTSLTIQCQVDSQVTMMFWYRQQPGQSLTLIATANQGSEATYESGFVIDKFPISRPNLTFSTLTVSNMSPEDSSIYLCSAGTGGRETQYFGPGTRLLVL.

This clonotype was observed a few times. The chain has TRBV11-2 and TRBJ1-1, with TRBD1 as a possible D gene (5 bases). The V end was cut by 5 bases, the J end by 9 bases, with 22 bases between. CDR1 SGHAT and CDR2 FQNNGV come from the germline V gene. The CDR3 has 15 amino acids. CDR3 nucleotides: TGTGCCAGCAGCCAGAGCGGGACCTTACCCCCCCAAGCTTTCTTT. Its translation is CASSQSGTLPPQAFF.

The chain has TRBV6-1 and TRBJ2-5; perhaps TRBD1 as D (6 bases). Germline values: CDR1 MNHNS, CDR2 SASEGT. CDR3 length equals 16 residues. The germline V and J ends were trimmed by 7 bases and 5 bases, with 23 bases remaining between them. CDR3: CASNPAPDRPIETQYF. The CDR3 coding sequence is TGTGCCAGCAACCCCGCCCCAGACAGGCCAATCGAGACCCAGTACTTC.

As concerns this clonotype: Just one base apart from a much larger clone, this may be a read error. J is TRBJ2-1 and V is TRBV6-2 or TRBV6-3; 10 bases align to TRBD2. J lost 9 bases, V lost 8 bases, and 16 bases had no gene match. CDR3 size: 16 residues. Germline V CDR1 and CDR2: MNHEY, SVGEGT. The CDR3 coding sequence is TGTGCCAGCGCGCTGGCCGGACGAGCGGGAGGGAGTGAGCAGTTCTTC. Amino acids: CASALAGRAGGSEQFF.

This clonotype occurred many times. The chain employs TRBV4-2 and TRBJ2-7; D ambiguous. In germline, CDR1 is LGHNA, CDR2 YNFKEQ. The CDR3 sequence is 14 residues long. V was clipped by 1 base and J by 5 bases, with 12 bases between them. The CDR3, as DNA: TGTGCCAGCAGCCAAGTAGGACGGGCCGACGAGCAGTACTTC. Its protein product is CASSQVGRADEQYF.

V gene TRBV27 combines with J gene TRBJ1-5, with 10 bases aligning to TRBD1. The CDR3 has 15 amino acids. Trimming removed 5 bases from V and 6 bases from J; junction bases left unmatched: 7. CDR1 MNHEY and CDR2 SMNVEV come from the germline V gene (reference sequence). The CDR3 coding sequence is TGTGCCAGCAGTCCACGGACAGGGGGTTCTCAGCCCCAGCATTTT. Amino acid sequence: CASSPRTGGSQPQHF.

This clonotype has ten or more counts. The chain recombines TRBV27 with TRBJ1-2; D ambiguous. Per germline, CDR1 MNHEY and CDR2 SMNVEV (reference sequence). Between the trimmed V and J ends, which lost 5 bases and 0 bases, there was a span of 10 bases. CDR3 length: 14 residues. As DNA, the CDR3 is TGTGCCAGCAGTCGGGTGGCAGCTAACTATGGCTACACCTTC. It translates to CASSRVAANYGYTF.

In regard to this clonotype: Just one base apart from a much larger clone, this may be a read error. This chain connects TRBV2 to TRBJ2-7; TRBD2 is a possible D gene (5 bases). The CDR3 has 11 amino acids. With 5 bases removed from V and 9 bases from J, the gap between germline ends came to 11 bases. Germline-derived CDR1 and CDR2 are SNHLY and FYNNEI. The CDR3 is CASSLEDGQYF. The CDR3 region has the DNA TGTGCCAGCAGTCTGGAGGACGGGCAGTACTTC.

This clonotype was observed at least ten times. The V gene is TRBV7-2, the J gene TRBJ1-5; D is unresolved. This CDR3 comprises 14 residues. Germline V gene lookup returns CDR1 SGHTA and CDR2 FQGNSA. The V end lost 1 base, the J end lost 3 bases, and 7 bases lay between the germline ends. CDR3 coding DNA: TGTGCCAGCAGCTTAGGACAATTCAATCAGCCCCAGCATTTT. It translates to CASSLGQFNQPQHF. The variable domain in full, completed from reference TRBV7-2 and TRBJ1-5, reads GAGVSQSPSNKVTEKGKDVELRCDPISGHTALYWYRQSLGQGLEFLIYFQGNSAPDKSGLPSDRFSAERTGGSVSTLTIQRTQQEDSAVYLCASSLGQFNQPQHFGDGTRLSIL.